Listed here are 16 T cell receptor beta chains from one sample, sequenced in a study of OX40 agonist ivuxolimab in advanced cancers. Clones were read by immunoSEQ multiplex PCR, and TCRdb kept only the in-frame ones, dropping some. The sample has some 97,000 clones, over 75% seen once. Sequences were derived from CD4+ or CD8+ T cells sorted from blood, sampled in a trial of the OX40 agonist ivuxolimab. The receptors derive from an adult with an advanced solid tumor such as melanoma, head and neck, liver or kidney cancer.

The chain employs TRBV5-1 and TRBJ2-3, with a tentative D call TRBD2 (5 bases). V lost 1 base to trimming and J lost 6 bases, with 9 bases between them. Germline CDR1 is SGHRS and CDR2 is YFSETQ. The CDR3 is 13 amino acids. Here the CDR3 DNA reads TGCGCCAGCAGCTTGCGGGATCGGGATACGCAGTATTTT. Protein: CASSLRDRDTQYF.

The gene calls are TRBV14 and TRBJ2-7; 10 nucleotides line up with TRBD2. Germline CDR1 SGHDN, CDR2 FVKESK. With 2 bases clipped from V and 4 bases from J, the junction kept 8 bases outside the gene matches. This CDR3 is built from 16 residues. CDR3 DNA: TGTGCCAGCAGCCAATTCACTAGCGGGAAAGGGTACGAGCAGTACTTC. This gives the protein CASSQFTSGKGYEQYF.

CDR3 sequence: CASSSYSNQPQHF. CDR3 bases: TGTGCCAGCAGCTCCTATAGCAATCAGCCCCAGCATTTT. The chain uses TRBV7-2 and TRBJ1-5, with D hard to call. With 4 bases removed from V and 0 bases from J, the gap between germline ends came to 4 bases. The CDR3 totals 13 residues. CDR1 is SGHTA and CDR2 is FQGNSA in the germline V gene.

In its sample, this clone was seen once. This chain uses TRBV28 with TRBJ2-3; 8 bases line up with TRBD2. Germline V gene sequence: CDR1 MDHEN, CDR2 SYDVKM. The CDR3 loop spans 14 amino acids. The junction had 6 bases not matched to a gene; V was cut back by 6 bases and J by 4 bases. Written as DNA, the CDR3 is TGTGCCAGCAGAGCTCGGGGGGGGGCAGATACGCAGTATTTT. This codes for CASRARGGADTQYF.

The rearrangement links TRBV6-5 to TRBJ1-1; D perhaps matches TRBD1 (5 bases). The CDR3 totals 16 residues. V shed 1 base and J shed 1 base, with 13 bases lying between them. Germline-derived CDR1 and CDR2 are MNHEY and SVGAGI. In DNA form, the CDR3 reads TGTGCCAGCAGTTACTTGTCCGGGACGGCGAACACTGAAGCTTTCTTT. It specifies CASSYLSGTANTEAFF.

The chain recombines TRBV28 with TRBJ1-2; TRBD1 matches 12 bases. CDR1 and CDR2 from the germline V gene are MDHEN and SYDVKM. The CDR3 runs to 14 residues. V shed 2 bases and J 7 bases; nucleotides not matched to a gene: 2. The chain's CDR3 is CASSLKGQGAGYTF. The CDR3 DNA sequence: TGTGCCAGCAGTTTAAAGGGACAGGGGGCTGGCTACACCTTC.

V and J are TRBV7-2 and TRBJ2-1; a weak D match, TRBD1 (6 bases). Germline-derived CDR1 and CDR2 are SGHTA and FQGNSA. The CDR3 is made up of 16 amino acids. Trimming pared 3 bases from V and 10 bases from J, leaving 22 bases between. This CDR3 reads CASSFVRVGGTREQFF. CDR3 in DNA: TGTGCCAGCAGCTTCGTTAGGGTAGGGGGAACACGAGAGCAGTTCTTC.

This clone was seen only once. This chain joins TRBV18 and TRBJ2-7, with 9 bases that match TRBD1. Trimming removed 6 bases from V and 3 bases from J; junction bases left unmatched: 9. This CDR3 spans 15 amino acids. CDR1 is KGHSH, CDR2 LQKENI, per germline. The CDR3 DNA sequence: TGTGCCAGCTCCCCATTGGGACAGGGCCTCTACGAGCAGTACTTC. Amino acid sequence: CASSPLGQGLYEQYF.

The chain recombines TRBV10-3 with TRBJ2-7, with TRBD2 as a possible D gene (5 bases). The CDR3 has 12 residues. Germline loops: CDR1 ENHRY, CDR2 SYGVKD. Trimming shortened V by 2 bases and J by 5 bases, and 7 bases separated the two germline ends. CDR3 region: CAISEAGNEQYF. CDR3 DNA: TGTGCCATCAGTGAGGCGGGTAACGAGCAGTACTTC.

V usage is TRBV5-1 and J usage is TRBJ2-5; 7 bases map to TRBD1. CDR3 length: 15 amino acids. Germline-derived CDR1 and CDR2 are SGHRS and YFSETQ. Losses at the gene ends were 8 bases for V and 5 bases for J; bases not matched to a gene: 15. The DNA of the CDR3 is TGCGCCAGTAACCCTCAGGGGGTAGGTGGCGAGACCCAGTACTTC. Its protein product is CASNPQGVGGETQYF.

V gene TRBV28 combines with J gene TRBJ2-5; D may be TRBD1 or TRBD2 (6 bases each). Germline loops: CDR1 MDHEN, CDR2 SYDVKM. The CDR3 is 14 amino acids. Trimming took 6 bases from V and 0 from J, leaving 11 bases between them. In DNA, the CDR3 is TGTGCCAGCAGCCAAGGGGGGTACCAAGAGACCCAGTACTTC. It yields the protein CASSQGGYQETQYF.

The chain employs TRBV5-1 and TRBJ2-7; maybe TRBD1 (7 bases). Germline V lookup: CDR1 SGHRS, CDR2 YFSETQ. The CDR3 extends over 15 amino acids. The V and J ends lost 0 bases and 2 bases respectively, with 12 bases between them. Written as DNA, the CDR3 is TGCGCCAGCAGCTTGGACAGGGGAGGCCCCTACGAGCAGTACTTC. Amino acid sequence: CASSLDRGGPYEQYF.

The rearrangement links TRBV6-6 to TRBJ2-7; 9 nucleotides align to TRBD1. CDR3 length: 16 amino acids. The ends lost 2 bases at V and 4 bases at J; junction bases unmatched: 9. Germline CDR1 is MNHNY and CDR2 is SVGAGI (reference sequence). Here the CDR3 DNA reads TGTGCCAGCAGTTACCCCACCGGGACAGGGAGGTACGAGCAGTACTTC. As protein: CASSYPTGTGRYEQYF.

This chain connects TRBV6-4 to TRBJ1-5; D perhaps matches TRBD1 (5 bases). CDR1 is MRHNA and CDR2 is SNTAGT in the germline V gene. The CDR3 is made up of 14 amino acids. The V gene lost 2 bases and the J gene lost 7 bases, with 12 bases spanning the gap. The DNA for the CDR3 is TGTGCCAGCAGTGACGGTCCAGGGCAACAGCCCCAGCATTTT. Protein sequence: CASSDGPGQQPQHF.

The rearrangement joins TRBV6-1 to TRBJ2-7; D not resolved. The CDR3 is 12 residues long. Between the trimmed V and J ends, which lost 5 bases and 1 base, there was a span of 6 bases. Per germline, CDR1 MNHNS and CDR2 SASEGT. The chain's CDR3 is CASSRQSYEQYF. CDR3 sequence (DNA): TGTGCCAGCAGTCGACAATCCTACGAGCAGTACTTC.

The chain employs TRBV6-5 and TRBJ2-4; D could derive from TRBD1 or TRBD2 (5 bases each). This CDR3 contains 14 residues. V was shortened by 4 bases and J by 0 bases, with 7 bases between the two germline ends. Germline CDR1 is MNHEY and CDR2 is SVGAGI. The CDR3 here is CASSSGTAKNIQYF. CDR3 bases: TGTGCCAGCAGTTCCGGGACAGCCAAAAACATTCAGTACTTC.